Below are 6 T cell receptor beta chains sequenced from a single sample in a study of shared clonotypes between healthy human individuals. Repertoires were generated with immunoSEQ multiplex PCR, while TCRdb's copy carries only in-frame clones and drops some. The table shows fewer than 400,000 clones, with about 74% occurring only once. Sequenced: memory CD4+ T cells sorted from blood. Subset meaning: CD45RA-negative fraction. The source is a man aged 25-40 years in good health.

The chain recombines TRBV18 with TRBJ1-2, with D possibly matching TRBD1 (5 bases). CDR1 is KGHSH and CDR2 is LQKENI in the germline V gene. The length of the CDR3 is 17 residues. V lost 6 bases and J lost 4, with 24 bases in between. The CDR3 loop reads CASSTRPGGLGFYGYTF. The CDR3 DNA reads TGTGCCAGCTCCACACGCCCTGGGGGTCTGGGTTTCTATGGCTACACCTTC.

The rearrangement uses TRBV29-1 and TRBJ2-1; 7 bases align to TRBD2. V gave up 0 bases and J gave up 4 bases; unmatched junction bases: 9. Germline values: CDR1 SQVTM, CDR2 ANQGSEA. CDR3 length: 16 amino acids. The CDR3, as DNA: TGCAGCGTTGAAGATAACCGCGGGAGAGGTTACAATGAGCAGTTCTTC. This translates into CSVEDNRGRGYNEQFF.

The V gene is TRBV18, the J gene TRBJ2-1, with D hard to call. CDR3 length: 11 residues. Looked up from germline, CDR1 is KGHSH and CDR2 is LQKENI. The germline V and J ends were trimmed by 5 bases and 6 bases, with 5 bases remaining between them. CDR3 DNA sequence: TGTGCCAGCTCAGCAGGCAATGAGCAGTTCTTC. As protein: CASSAGNEQFF.

The chain recombines TRBV28 with TRBJ1-1; D may be TRBD1 (5 bases). Germline V lookup: CDR1 MDHEN, CDR2 SYDVKM. The CDR3 sequence is 15 residues long. V dropped 5 bases and J dropped 1 base, with 14 bases sitting between them. The CDR3 region is CASSPTALTNTEAFF. CDR3 in DNA: TGTGCCAGCAGTCCGACAGCCCTAACGAACACTGAAGCTTTCTTT.

The CDR3 coding sequence is TGTGCCAGCAGTCGGGACTGGAGCTCCTACAATGAGCAGTTCTTC. Encoded protein: CASSRDWSSYNEQFF. The V call is TRBV6-1, the J call TRBJ2-1; D might be TRBD2 (6 bases). V dropped 5 bases and J dropped 0 bases, with 11 bases sitting between them. Per the germline V gene, CDR1 is MNHNS and CDR2 is SASEGT. The length of the CDR3 is 15 residues.

The chain links TRBV7-8 to TRBJ2-2, with D perhaps matching TRBD2 (5 bases). Looked up from germline, CDR1 is SGHVS and CDR2 is FQNEAQ. V was clipped by 2 bases and J by 1 base, with 11 bases between them. This CDR3 has 16 amino acids. Here the CDR3 reads CASSLWASGNTGELFF. The CDR3 DNA reads as TGTGCCAGCAGCTTATGGGCCAGCGGGAACACCGGGGAGCTGTTTTTT.